Listed here are 10 T cell receptor beta chains from one sample, sequenced in a study of blood T cell repertoires in COVID-19. Method: immunoSEQ multiplex PCR; TCRdb's copy keeps in-frame clones and lacks some. The sample consists of about 150,000 clones, around 83% of them appearing once. Sequencing used peripheral blood. These receptors were obtained from a woman aged 50 to 65 in a cohort sampled during active or convalescent COVID-19.

The chain has TRBV7-6 and TRBJ2-6; D is perhaps TRBD1 (5 bases). Trimming left V 5 bases short and J 0 bases short, with 11 bases between. The CDR3 is 16 amino acids. Germline lookup yields CDR1 SGHVS and CDR2 FNYEAQ. The CDR3 protein is CASSPSTVSGANVLTF. Here the CDR3 DNA reads TGTGCCAGCAGCCCTTCGACAGTCTCTGGGGCCAACGTCCTGACTTTC.

The chain uses TRBV7-9 and TRBJ1-4, with 8 bases that match TRBD1. V lost 5 bases to trimming and J lost 5 bases; unmatched junction nucleotides: 7. Germline V lookup: CDR1 SEHNR, CDR2 FQNEAQ (reference sequence). The CDR3 totals 15 residues. CDR3 loop: CASSVQGARNEKLFF. CDR3 DNA: TGTGCCAGCAGCGTCCAGGGGGCGAGGAATGAAAAACTGTTTTTT.

This chain uses TRBV5-1 with TRBJ2-7, with 8 bases identical to TRBD2. V was clipped by 5 bases and J by 3 bases; unmatched bases: 7. The CDR3 loop spans 14 amino acids. CDR1 and CDR2 from the germline V gene are SGHRS and YFSETQ. As DNA, the CDR3 is TGCGCCAGCAGGGACGGGGGGGTCCTCTACGAGCAGTACTTC. Translation: CASRDGGVLYEQYF.

The CDR3 DNA follows: TGTGCCAGCAGCCCTGGGGAGAGGAGGCAGTTCTTC. Translation gives CASSPGERRQFF. This rearrangement joins TRBV12-3 or TRBV12-4 to TRBJ2-1; possibly TRBD2 for D (5 bases). The V and J ends lost 6 bases and 12 bases respectively, with 15 bases between them. The CDR3 runs 12 residues.

CDR3 sequence reads: CASSLGGIPGSPLHF. CDR3 coding DNA: TGCGCCAGCAGCTTGGGGGGCATACCGGGTTCACCCCTCCACTTT. V usage is TRBV5-1 and J usage is TRBJ1-6, with a tentative D call TRBD1 (5 bases). CDR3 size: 15 residues. Germline assignment: CDR1 SGHRS and CDR2 YFSETQ. Trimming shortened V by 0 bases and J by 9 bases, and 13 bases separated the two germline ends.

The chain is built from TRBV7-8 and TRBJ1-5; possible D gene TRBD1, 6 bases. Trimming removed 5 bases from V and 3 bases from J, with 14 bases in between. The CDR3 loop spans 15 amino acids. Germline CDR1 is SGHVS and CDR2 is FQNEAQ. The CDR3, as DNA: TGTGCCAGCAGCGGTCTGACAGGAACCAATCAGCCCCAGCATTTT. Its translation is CASSGLTGTNQPQHF.

J is TRBJ1-1 and V is TRBV19; 10 bases line up with TRBD1. Trimming took 10 bases from V and 0 from J; bases not matched to a gene: 2. This CDR3 spans 13 amino acids. Germline loops: CDR1 LNHDA, CDR2 SQIVND (reference sequence). The CDR3 DNA reads as TGTGCCACGGGACAGGGGATGAACACTGAAGCTTTCTTT. It yields the protein CATGQGMNTEAFF.

The chain recombines TRBV12-5 with TRBJ1-2; D perhaps matches TRBD1 (6 bases). Trimming removed 7 bases from V and 6 bases from J, with 18 bases in between. Looked up from germline, CDR1 is LGHNT and CDR2 is FRNRAP. This CDR3 has 14 residues. The CDR3 bases are TGTGCTAGTGCCCCGACAGGATCTCGGGATGGCTACACCTTC. Translation gives CASAPTGSRDGYTF.

The V and J genes are TRBV9 and TRBJ2-5, with D uncertain. The V end was cut by 1 base, the J end by 3 bases, with 7 bases between. CDR3 length: 13 residues. CDR1 SGDLS and CDR2 YYNGEE come from the germline V gene. CDR3 sequence: CASSVIPEETQYF. The CDR3 coding sequence is TGTGCCAGCAGCGTAATTCCGGAAGAGACCCAGTACTTC.

About this clone itself: Other nucleotide sequences in the sample specify the same CDR3. The gene calls are TRBV19 and TRBJ2-1, with D possibly matching TRBD2 (5 bases). The germline V gene encodes CDR1 LNHDA and CDR2 SQIVND (reference sequence). The CDR3 sequence is 15 residues long. Trimming pared 1 base from V and 3 bases from J, leaving 10 bases between. The CDR3 spells CASSIGGGFYNEQFF. DNA for the CDR3: TGTGCCAGTAGTATAGGTGGAGGTTTCTACAATGAGCAGTTCTTC.